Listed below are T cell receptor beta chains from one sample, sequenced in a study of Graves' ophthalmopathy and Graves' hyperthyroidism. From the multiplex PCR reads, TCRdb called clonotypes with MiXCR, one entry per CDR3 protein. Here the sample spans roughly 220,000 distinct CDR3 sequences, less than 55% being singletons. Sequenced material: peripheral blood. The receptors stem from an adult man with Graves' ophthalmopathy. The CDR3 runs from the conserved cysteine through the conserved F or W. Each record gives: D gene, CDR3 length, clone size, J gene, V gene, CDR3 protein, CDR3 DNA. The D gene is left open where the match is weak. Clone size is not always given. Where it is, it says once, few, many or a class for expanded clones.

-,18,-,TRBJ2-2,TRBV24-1,CATSATTGMGGHTGELSW,TGTGCCACCAGTGCGACGACAGGGATGGGGGGGCACACCGGGGAGCTGTCTTGG
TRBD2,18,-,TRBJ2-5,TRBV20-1,CSAPGPGLAGGPEETQYF,TGCAGTGCTCCTGGGCCGGGACTAGCGGGGGGGCCGGAGGAGACCCAGTACTTC
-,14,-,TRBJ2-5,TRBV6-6,CASSYSGTQETQYF,TGTGCCAGCAGTTACTCCGGGACCCAAGAGACCCAGTACTTC
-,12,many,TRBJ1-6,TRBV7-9,CAQGRYNSPLHF,TGTGCCCAAGGGCGTTATAATTCACCCCTCCACTTT
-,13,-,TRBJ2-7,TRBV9,CASSFSGGNEQYF,TGTGCCAGCAGCTTTTCAGGGGGGAACGAGCAGTACTTC
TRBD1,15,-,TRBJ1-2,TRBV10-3,CAISAGTGYNYGYTF,TGTGCCATCAGCGCCGGGACAGGGTATAACTATGGCTACACCTTC
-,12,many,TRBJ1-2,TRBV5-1,CASSLQGYGYTF,TGTGCCAGCAGTTTACAGGGCTATGGCTACACCTTC
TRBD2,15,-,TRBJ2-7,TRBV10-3,CASIPRLAGPYEQYF,TGTGCCAGCATTCCACGGCTAGCGGGCCCCTACGAGCAGTACTTC
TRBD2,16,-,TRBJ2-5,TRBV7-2,CASSPGLAGFQETQYF,TGTGCCAGCAGCCCCGGACTAGCGGGGTTTCAAGAGACCCAGTACTTC
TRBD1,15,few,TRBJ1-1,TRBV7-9,CASSLVQGVETEAFF,TGTGCCAGCAGCTTAGTCCAGGGGGTTGAAACTGAAGCTTTCTTT